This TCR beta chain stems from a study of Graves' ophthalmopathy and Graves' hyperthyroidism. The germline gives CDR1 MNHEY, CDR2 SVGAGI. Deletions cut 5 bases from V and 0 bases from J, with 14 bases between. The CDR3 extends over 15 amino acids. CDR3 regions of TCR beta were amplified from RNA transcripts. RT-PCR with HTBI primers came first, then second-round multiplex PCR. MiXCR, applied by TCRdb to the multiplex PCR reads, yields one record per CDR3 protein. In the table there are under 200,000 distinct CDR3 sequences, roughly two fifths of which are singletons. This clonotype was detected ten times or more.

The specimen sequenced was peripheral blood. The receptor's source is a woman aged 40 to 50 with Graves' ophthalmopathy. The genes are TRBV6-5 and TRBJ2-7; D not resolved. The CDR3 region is CASSPVEISSYEQYF. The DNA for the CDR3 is TGTGCCAGCAGTCCCGTGGAAATAAGCTCCTACGAGCAGTACTTC.